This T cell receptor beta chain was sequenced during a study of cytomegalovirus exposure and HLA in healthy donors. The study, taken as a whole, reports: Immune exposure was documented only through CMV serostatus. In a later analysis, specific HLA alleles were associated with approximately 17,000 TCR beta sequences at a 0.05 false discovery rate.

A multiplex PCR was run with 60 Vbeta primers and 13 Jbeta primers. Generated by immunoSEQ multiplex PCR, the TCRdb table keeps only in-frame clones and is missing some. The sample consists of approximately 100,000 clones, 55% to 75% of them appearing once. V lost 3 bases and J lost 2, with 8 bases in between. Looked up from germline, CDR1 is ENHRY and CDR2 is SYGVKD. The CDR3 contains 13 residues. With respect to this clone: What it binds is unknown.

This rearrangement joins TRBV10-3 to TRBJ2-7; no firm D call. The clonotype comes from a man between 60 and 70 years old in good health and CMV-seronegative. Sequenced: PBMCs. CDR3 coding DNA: TGTGCCATCAGTGAAGGCAGGACCTACGAGCAGTACTTC. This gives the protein CAISEGRTYEQYF.